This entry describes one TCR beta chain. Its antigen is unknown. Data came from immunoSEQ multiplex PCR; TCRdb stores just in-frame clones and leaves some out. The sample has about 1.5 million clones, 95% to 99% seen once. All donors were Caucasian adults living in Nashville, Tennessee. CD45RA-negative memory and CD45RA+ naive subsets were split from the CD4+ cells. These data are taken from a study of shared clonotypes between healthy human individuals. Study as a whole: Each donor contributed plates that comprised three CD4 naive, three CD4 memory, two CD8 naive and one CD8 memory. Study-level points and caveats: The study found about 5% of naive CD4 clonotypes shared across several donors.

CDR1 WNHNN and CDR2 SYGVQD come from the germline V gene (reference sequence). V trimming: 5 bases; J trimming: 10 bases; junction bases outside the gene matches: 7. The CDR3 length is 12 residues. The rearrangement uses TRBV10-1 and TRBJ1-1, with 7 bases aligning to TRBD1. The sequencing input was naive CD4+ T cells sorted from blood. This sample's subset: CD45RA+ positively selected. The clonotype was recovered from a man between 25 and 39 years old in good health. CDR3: CASSSTGPPAFF. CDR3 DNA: TGCGCCAGCAGTTCGACAGGGCCCCCAGCTTTCTTT.